This T cell receptor beta chain was recovered during a study of T cells in Graves' hyperthyroidism and ophthalmopathy. There were TCR beta CDR3 regions amplified from RNA transcripts. HTBI primers were used for first-round RT-PCR of the TCR CDR3. TCRdb independently ran MiXCR on the multiplex PCR reads; one entry per CDR3 protein. The sample consists of 700,000 or so distinct CDR3 sequences, 16% of them appearing once. This clonotype was recorded many times. V lost 6 bases and J lost 5, with 13 bases in between. Germline V gene data show CDR1 as WSHSY and CDR2 as SAAADI. The CDR3 length is 14 residues.

The receptor was isolated from a man aged 18 to 29 with Graves' hyperthyroidism. Source material: blood. The chain recombines TRBV10-2 with TRBJ2-2; D might be TRBD2 (6 bases). The CDR3 nucleotides are TGCGCCAGCAGCCTAACTCGGGGGACCGGGGAGCTGTTTTTT. The encoded protein is CASSLTRGTGELFF.